Detailed here is one T cell receptor (beta chain). The germline gives CDR1 KGHDR, CDR2 SFDVKD. This CDR3 contains 15 residues. V lost 4 bases to trimming and J lost 6 bases; unmatched junction nucleotides: 5. The sample originates from a study of blood T cell repertoires in COVID-19. Study-level background: Some COVID-19 samples were acute and others convalescent; all came from the United States, Italy and Spain. T cells, B-cell-depleted T cells, or PBMCs supplied cDNA or gDNA.

During active infection, Seattle patients enrolled and were then monitored through disease. In the original analysis: Estimation of nucleated cell counts relied on the amplification of reference gene primers. TCRdb's copy holds only in-frame clones and misses some; the assay was immunoSEQ multiplex PCR. V, J and clone size reflect that table, while D and trimming were determined from the DNA. The data show 440,000 or so clones, 89% seen once. The chain links TRBV24-1 to TRBJ2-1; 10 positions agree with TRBD1. The sequence was obtained from a woman between 35 and 50 years old with COVID-19, enrolled during active disease. Sequenced input: peripheral blood. DNA for the CDR3: TGTGCCACCAGTGACCCCCGGGACAGGGGCAATGAGCAGTTCTTC. As protein: CATSDPRDRGNEQFF.